The text below deals with one TCR beta chain. Germline trimming cut 4 bases from V and 4 bases from J; bases unmatched to any gene: 15. Looked up from germline, CDR1 is SGHRS and CDR2 is YFSETQ. This CDR3 comprises 17 residues. Here immunoSEQ multiplex PCR was the method, and the copy in TCRdb shows in-frame clones only, minus some. Of around 310,000 clones listed, roughly 90% are singletons. Cohort assignment relied on participant-reported clinical history. The sample belongs to a study of blood T cell repertoires in COVID-19. Sequenced sample: PBMCs or T cells enriched from blood (not recorded which). The sequence came from a woman under 40 who had recovered from COVID-19. The J gene is TRBJ1-1, the V gene TRBV5-1; TRBD1 matches 8 bases. CDR3 nucleotides: TGCGCCAGCAGCCCTCGGGGGACAGGTAAGAGTGGCACTGAAGCTTTCTTT. Its protein product is CASSPRGTGKSGTEAFF.